This T cell receptor beta chain comes out of a study of cytomegalovirus exposure and HLA in healthy donors listed by TCRdb under 2017. Looking at the study overall: The 666 repertoires of the first cohort and the 120 validation repertoires were produced on the same platform, according to a later analysis. To predict cytomegalovirus infection status, the study combined high-throughput TCR immunosequencing, statistical association of individual TCRs with disease status, and machine learning. In addition to the first cohort of several hundred subjects, a separate validation cohort of 120 different subjects was used. The aim of the study was to test whether cataloging public T cell receptors could identify signatures of past pathogen exposure.

Comment on this clone: What this receptor recognizes is not known. Relative to the germline gene, one junction end is altered; a read error may explain this.

Receptors were amplified or captured by the immunoSEQ multiplex PCR assay. On the study's bioinformatics: A statistical classification framework was built for diagnosing cytomegalovirus status from the catalog of TCR beta chain sequences. As stored in TCRdb, this immuneACCESS dataset retains in-frame rearrangements with V and J assigned. A fraction of the clones does not appear; measured against another copy, unresolved V genes explain less than half of the discrepancy, and the remainder lacks a known reason. V and J calls and clone size are copied from that table; D and trimming were computed from the DNA. In all, the sample holds 150,000 or so clones, and 85% to 90% of those were seen once. More than 2.5% of the sample belongs to the ten largest clones. The donors were included in the validation cohort of roughly 130 subjects, a group kept apart from the roughly 700-subject first cohort. Spanning cysteine to phenylalanine, the CDR3 consists of 14 amino acids. Solely the CDR3 DNA is kept, with 42 bases framed from the first base. According to the germline V gene, CDR1 reads SGHTA and CDR2 reads FQGNSA.

The investigation overall reported the following: The classifier was reported to diagnose cytomegalovirus status with high specificity and sensitivity in both the original cohort and the validation cohort. Most TCR sequences were observed very rarely across donors, whereas some public TCRs were present in many individuals. The study gave a list of under 200 TCR beta chains associated with cytomegalovirus. The authors suggested that the approach could potentially be extended to other disease states and immunological phenotypes. A later analysis lacked HLA typing for the validation cohort, so it scored co-occurrence in that cohort across all 110 or so repertoires. A later analysis found that TCRs clustered in the first cohort also tended to co-occur in the roughly 120 validation repertoires, with more than 90% of cluster scores above 0. Three of the identified cytomegalovirus-associated TCR beta chains were confirmed in vitro to be specific for cytomegalovirus antigens.

Sample: PBMCs. This TCR was sampled from a woman younger than 35 in good health and CMV-seropositive. The sequence joins TRBV7-2 to TRBJ2-3; a weak D assignment points to TRBD2 (5 bases agree). The encoded CDR3 is CASSLGSSRDTQYF. DNA sequence: TGTGCCAGCAGCTTAGGCTCTAGCAGAGATACGCAGTATTTT.